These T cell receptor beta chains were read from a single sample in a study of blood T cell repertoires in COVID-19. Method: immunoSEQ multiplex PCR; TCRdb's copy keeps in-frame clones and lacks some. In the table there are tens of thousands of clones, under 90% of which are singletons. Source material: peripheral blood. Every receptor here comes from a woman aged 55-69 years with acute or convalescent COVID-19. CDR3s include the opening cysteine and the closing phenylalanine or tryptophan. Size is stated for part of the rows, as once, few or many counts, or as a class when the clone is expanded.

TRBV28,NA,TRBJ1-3,CASRALAGNTIYF
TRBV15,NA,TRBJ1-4,CATSREFSRGRQKKLFF
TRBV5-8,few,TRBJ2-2,CASSFLQSNTGELFF
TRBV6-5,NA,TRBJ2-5,CASNGLAEQETQYF
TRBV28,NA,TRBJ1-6,CASSDKTLGINSPLHF
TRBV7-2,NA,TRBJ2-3,CASSLFLAGGSTDTQYF
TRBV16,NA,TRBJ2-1,CASSLAGTRYNEQFF
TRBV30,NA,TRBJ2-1,CAREAGGLRDEQFF
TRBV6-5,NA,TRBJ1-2,CASSYSIRGGPYGYTF
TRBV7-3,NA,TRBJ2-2,CASSLRSSGTGELFF
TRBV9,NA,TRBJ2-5,CASSSSTGFETQYF
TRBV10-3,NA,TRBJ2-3,CAISGGPASTDTQYF
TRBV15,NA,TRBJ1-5,CATSREGRFNQPQHF
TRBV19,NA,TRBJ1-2,CASSPPGTTLNYGYTF
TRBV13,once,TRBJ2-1,CASSYALAGGLWEQFF
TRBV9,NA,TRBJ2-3,CASTADRSTDTQYF
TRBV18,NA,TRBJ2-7,CASSPGTGPYEQYF
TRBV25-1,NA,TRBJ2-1,CASSARTFPSYNEQFF
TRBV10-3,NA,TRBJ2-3,CAISVGSGGSTDTQYF
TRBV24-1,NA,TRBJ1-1,CATSDPTGGNTEAFF
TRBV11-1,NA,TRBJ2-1,CASSPMGGQGGNEQFF
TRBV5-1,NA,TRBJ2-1,CASSFGQGDGNEQFF
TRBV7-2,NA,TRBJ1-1,CASSLGLGQGGDTEAFF
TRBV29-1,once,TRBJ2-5,CSVGGTPREGRETQYF
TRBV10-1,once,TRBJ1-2,CASSVQGRGYTF
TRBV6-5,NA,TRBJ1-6,CASSQGGGWSPLHF
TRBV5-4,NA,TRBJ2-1,CASSFRDNEQFF
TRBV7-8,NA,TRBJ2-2,CASSSPGLTGELFF
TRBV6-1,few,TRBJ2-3,CASSDRTSGRGDTQYF
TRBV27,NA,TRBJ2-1,CASSGTGSSYNEQFF
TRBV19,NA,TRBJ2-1,CASTKRGAYNEQFF
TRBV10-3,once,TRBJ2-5,CAIGLAGFETQYF
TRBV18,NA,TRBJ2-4,CASSARDSLNIQYF
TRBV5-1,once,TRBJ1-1,CASSLEQGTEAFF
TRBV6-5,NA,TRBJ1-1,CASSSLTGANTEAFF
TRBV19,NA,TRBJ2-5,CAMRKGVLADQETQYF
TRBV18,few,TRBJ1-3,CASSRSGHSGNTIYF
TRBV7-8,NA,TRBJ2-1,CASSADRGSPYNEQFF
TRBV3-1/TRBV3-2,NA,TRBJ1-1,CASSPRTGGIAFF
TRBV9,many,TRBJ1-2,CASSGRQAVSYGYTF
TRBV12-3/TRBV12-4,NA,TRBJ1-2,CASSWENGYTF
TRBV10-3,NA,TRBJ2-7,CAISDGDYEQYF
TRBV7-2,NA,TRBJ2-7,CASSPSREDEQYF
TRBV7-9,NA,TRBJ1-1,CASRSGGSSVNTEAFF